The T cell receptor (beta chain) described here comes from a study of immune characterization of retroperitoneal liposarcoma. Germline values: CDR1 MNHNS, CDR2 SASEGT. V trimming: 6 bases; J trimming: 4 bases; junction bases outside the gene matches: 4. This CDR3 is 14 amino acids long. TCRdb passed the PCR reads through MiXCR, listing each CDR3 protein once. The sample yields more than 9,000 distinct CDR3 sequences, under 35% seen once. In this sample, this clonotype turned up a few times. This receptor was identified in a female donor with retroperitoneal liposarcoma. Sequenced sample: tumor tissue. V and J are TRBV6-1 and TRBJ2-2; 8 bases are a match to TRBD1. The CDR3 loop reads CASRPGGSTGELFF. The CDR3 DNA is TGTGCCAGCAGACCAGGGGGCAGCACCGGGGAGCTGTTTTTT.